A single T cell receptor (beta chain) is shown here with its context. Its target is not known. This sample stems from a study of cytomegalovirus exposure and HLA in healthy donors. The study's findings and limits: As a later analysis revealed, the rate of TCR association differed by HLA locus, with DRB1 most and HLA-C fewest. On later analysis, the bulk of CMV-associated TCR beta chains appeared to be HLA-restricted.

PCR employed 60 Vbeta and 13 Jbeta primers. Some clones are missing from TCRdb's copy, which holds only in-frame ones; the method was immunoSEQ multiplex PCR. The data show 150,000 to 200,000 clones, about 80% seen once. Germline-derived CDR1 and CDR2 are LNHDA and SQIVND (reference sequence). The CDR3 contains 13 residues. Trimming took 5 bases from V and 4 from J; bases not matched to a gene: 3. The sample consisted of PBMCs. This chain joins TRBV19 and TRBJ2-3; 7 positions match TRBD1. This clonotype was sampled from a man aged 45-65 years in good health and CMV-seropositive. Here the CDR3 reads CASSLGGADTQYF. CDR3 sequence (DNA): TGTGCCAGTAGTCTAGGGGGCGCAGATACGCAGTATTTT.